This TCR beta chain is drawn from a study of cytomegalovirus exposure and HLA in healthy donors. Study details: It was reported in a later analysis that the same platform had been used for the 120 validation repertoires as for the 550 to 750 first-cohort repertoires.

Produced via immunoSEQ multiplex PCR; TCRdb's table is partial and in-frame only. Seen here are 200,000 to 300,000 clones, about 86% observed once, and the top ten hold 2.6%. Germline assignment: CDR1 SGHDT and CDR2 YYEEEE. V shed 0 bases and J shed 2 bases, with 10 bases lying between them. This CDR3 spans 15 amino acids. The sample was PBMCs. The chain links TRBV5-6 to TRBJ2-3; the D is unclear. This TCR came from a young man in good health and CMV-seronegative. The CDR3 sequence: CASSLAEISTDTQYF. The CDR3 DNA is TGTGCCAGCAGCTTGGCCGAGATCTCCACAGATACGCAGTATTTT.